One and the same sample provided the 16 T cell receptor beta chains below, sequenced in a study of T-cell reconstitution after alpha-beta-depleted transplantation in children. Unique molecular identifiers were built into the TCRbeta library. TCRdb used MiXCR to reprocess the PCR reads, holding one entry per CDR3 protein. The sample shows about 240,000 distinct CDR3 sequences, about 23% of them seen only once. The sequences come from PBMCs, collected before TCRalphabeta/CD19-depleted stem cell transplant. These receptors were collected from a girl aged 2-10 years with Fanconi anemia, due to receive a stem cell transplant.

The V gene is TRBV6-2 or TRBV6-3, the J gene TRBJ2-1, with D perhaps matching TRBD1 (6 bases). The V gene lost 4 bases and the J gene lost 3 bases, with 16 bases spanning the gap. The CDR3 is 16 amino acids. Germline V gives CDR1 MNHEY, CDR2 SVGEGT. CDR3 coding DNA: TGTGCCAGCAGTTCGTACCGGGACAACTACTACAATGAGCAGTTCTTC. This codes for CASSSYRDNYYNEQFF.

This clonotype was seen many times. The J gene is TRBJ2-7, the V gene TRBV7-9; D remains unclear. Germline-derived CDR1 and CDR2 are SEHNR and FQNEAQ (reference sequence). This CDR3 spans 14 amino acids. Deletions cut 0 bases from V and 6 bases from J, with 12 bases between. The CDR3 DNA is TGTGCCAGCAGCTTAGCCGTCCACCAACCCGAGCAGTACTTC. As protein: CASSLAVHQPEQYF.

The J gene is TRBJ1-4, the V gene TRBV29-1, with a weak D call TRBD1 (5 bases). V lost 7 bases and J lost 6, with 9 bases in between. This CDR3 is 11 amino acids long. The germline V gene has CDR1 SQVTM and CDR2 ANQGSEA. CDR3 nucleotide sequence: TGCAGCGGAGGGACCGATGAAAAACTGTTTTTT. Protein product: CSGGTDEKLFF.

The chain carries TRBV20-1 and TRBJ2-1, with D possibly being TRBD2 (6 bases). Germline V gives CDR1 DFQATT, CDR2 SNEGSKA (reference sequence). The CDR3 spans 15 residues. V shed 3 bases and J shed 2 bases, with 14 bases lying between them. Here the CDR3 DNA reads TGCAGTGCTAGTCGTATCGGGAGTGCCTACAATGAGCAGTTCTTC. Its protein product is CSASRIGSAYNEQFF.

This clonotype was detected once. The rearrangement uses TRBV29-1 and TRBJ2-7; 9 positions agree with TRBD2. This CDR3 has 13 residues. Germline V lookup: CDR1 SQVTM, CDR2 ANQGSEA. J lost 3 bases, V lost 1 base, and 1 base had no gene match. The CDR3 spells CSVEGREGYEQYF. CDR3 DNA: TGCAGCGTTGAAGGGCGGGAGGGCTACGAGCAGTACTTC.

This clonotype occurred a few times. This chain connects TRBV7-6 to TRBJ2-3; no clear D. Germline CDR1 and CDR2: SGHVS and FNYEAQ. The V end was cut by 2 bases, the J end by 1 base, with 10 bases between. The CDR3 extends over 15 amino acids. The DNA of the CDR3 is TGTGCCAGCAGCTTATGGGCCAGAGGCACAGATACGCAGTATTTT. Its protein product is CASSLWARGTDTQYF.

The rearrangement joins TRBV13 to TRBJ2-4, with D possibly being TRBD1 (5 bases). The V end was cut by 2 bases, the J end by 2 bases, with 7 bases between. The CDR3 spans 14 residues. Germline CDR1 and CDR2: PRHDT and FYEKMQ (reference sequence). DNA for the CDR3: TGTGCCAGCAGCTTACAGGGCCCCAAAAACATTCAGTACTTC. As protein: CASSLQGPKNIQYF.

This clonotype was seen a few times. This sequence joins TRBV29-1 and TRBJ1-5; 9 bases are shared with TRBD1. The CDR3 spans 15 residues. Germline V CDR1 and CDR2: SQVTM, ANQGSEA. J gave up 2 bases and V 7 bases, and 9 bases lay outside the gene matches. DNA for the CDR3: TGCAGCGCTACCGACAGGGGGTTATGCAATCAGCCCCAGCATTTT. Translated, it gives CSATDRGLCNQPQHF.

This clonotype was recorded a few times. This chain joins TRBV29-1 and TRBJ1-5, with TRBD1 as a possible D gene (6 bases). Germline lookup yields CDR1 SQVTM and CDR2 ANQGSEA. The CDR3 spans 14 residues. V was pared by 0 bases and J by 10 bases, with 16 bases between. The CDR3 sequence: CSVEDPHTGIPQHF. The CDR3 DNA reads TGCAGCGTTGAAGATCCCCATACAGGGATTCCCCAGCATTTT.

This chain joins TRBV4-2 and TRBJ2-1, with TRBD2 matching 11 bases. This CDR3 has 15 residues. J lost 13 bases, V lost 1 base, and 9 bases had no gene match. The V gene's germline CDR1 is LGHNA and CDR2 YNFKEQ. CDR3 sequence: CASSQGELGLAVQFF. Here the CDR3 DNA reads TGTGCCAGCAGCCAAGGGGAATTGGGACTAGCGGTTCAGTTCTTC.

V and J are TRBV28 and TRBJ2-2; maybe TRBD2 (7 bases). In germline, CDR1 is MDHEN, CDR2 SYDVKM. The CDR3 consists of 15 residues. Deletions cut 5 bases from V and 4 bases from J, with 14 bases between. CDR3 nucleotides: TGTGCCAGCAGTACCGGGGGGCCAGTCACCGGGGAGCTGTTTTTT. Translation gives CASSTGGPVTGELFF.

The sample holds many counts of this clonotype. The chain couples TRBV20-1 to TRBJ2-1; 7 positions agree with TRBD2. After removal of 5 bases from V and 8 bases from J, the junction contained 6 bases not matched to a gene. The CDR3 extends over 12 amino acids. From germline, CDR1 is DFQATT and CDR2 SNEGSKA (reference sequence). CDR3 sequence reads: CSAPSGADEQFF. CDR3 sequence (DNA): TGCAGTGCTCCCAGCGGGGCCGATGAGCAGTTCTTC.

This clonotype was recorded a few times. DNA for the CDR3: TGCGCCAGCAGCCGATTACCGGGACAGGGGGCTCCCAAGCAGAACTATGGCTACACCTTC. Translation: CASSRLPGQGAPKQNYGYTF. The chain joins TRBV5-1 to TRBJ1-2, with 12 bases lining up with TRBD1. The germline gives CDR1 SGHRS, CDR2 YFSETQ. J was trimmed by 2 bases and V by 4 bases; bases with no gene match: 18. This CDR3 region has 20 residues.

As to this clonotype: A clone one base away is much larger, so this may be a read error. The chain links TRBV6-1 to TRBJ2-7; possible D gene TRBD1, 6 bases. V was trimmed by 6 bases and J by 6 bases, leaving 12 bases between them. The CDR3 totals 12 residues. Germline CDR1 MNHNS, CDR2 SASEGT. In DNA, the CDR3 is TGTGCCAGCAGCTCCACAGGGCCCGAGCAGTACTTC. Translation: CASSSTGPEQYF.

The chain is built from TRBV21-1 and TRBJ2-1; the table gives TRBD2 as D, unverified against the DNA. TRBV21-1 is classified as a pseudogene. This CDR3 region has 17 residues. Here the CDR3 DNA reads TGTGCCAGCAGCAAAGCGCCTAGCGCCTGGGTTATCGATGAGCAGTTCTTC. This codes for CASSKAPSAWVIDEQFF.

This clonotype was detected only a few times. The gene calls are TRBV20-1 and TRBJ2-7, with TRBD1 identical over 9 bases. Germline CDR1 DFQATT, CDR2 SNEGSKA (reference sequence). The CDR3 is 17 amino acids. Losses at the gene ends were 3 bases for V and 4 bases for J; bases not matched to a gene: 16. The DNA for the CDR3 is TGCAGTGCTAGTCACTTCCAACAGGGGGCTACACCTTACGAGCAGTACTTC. Translating gives CSASHFQQGATPYEQYF.